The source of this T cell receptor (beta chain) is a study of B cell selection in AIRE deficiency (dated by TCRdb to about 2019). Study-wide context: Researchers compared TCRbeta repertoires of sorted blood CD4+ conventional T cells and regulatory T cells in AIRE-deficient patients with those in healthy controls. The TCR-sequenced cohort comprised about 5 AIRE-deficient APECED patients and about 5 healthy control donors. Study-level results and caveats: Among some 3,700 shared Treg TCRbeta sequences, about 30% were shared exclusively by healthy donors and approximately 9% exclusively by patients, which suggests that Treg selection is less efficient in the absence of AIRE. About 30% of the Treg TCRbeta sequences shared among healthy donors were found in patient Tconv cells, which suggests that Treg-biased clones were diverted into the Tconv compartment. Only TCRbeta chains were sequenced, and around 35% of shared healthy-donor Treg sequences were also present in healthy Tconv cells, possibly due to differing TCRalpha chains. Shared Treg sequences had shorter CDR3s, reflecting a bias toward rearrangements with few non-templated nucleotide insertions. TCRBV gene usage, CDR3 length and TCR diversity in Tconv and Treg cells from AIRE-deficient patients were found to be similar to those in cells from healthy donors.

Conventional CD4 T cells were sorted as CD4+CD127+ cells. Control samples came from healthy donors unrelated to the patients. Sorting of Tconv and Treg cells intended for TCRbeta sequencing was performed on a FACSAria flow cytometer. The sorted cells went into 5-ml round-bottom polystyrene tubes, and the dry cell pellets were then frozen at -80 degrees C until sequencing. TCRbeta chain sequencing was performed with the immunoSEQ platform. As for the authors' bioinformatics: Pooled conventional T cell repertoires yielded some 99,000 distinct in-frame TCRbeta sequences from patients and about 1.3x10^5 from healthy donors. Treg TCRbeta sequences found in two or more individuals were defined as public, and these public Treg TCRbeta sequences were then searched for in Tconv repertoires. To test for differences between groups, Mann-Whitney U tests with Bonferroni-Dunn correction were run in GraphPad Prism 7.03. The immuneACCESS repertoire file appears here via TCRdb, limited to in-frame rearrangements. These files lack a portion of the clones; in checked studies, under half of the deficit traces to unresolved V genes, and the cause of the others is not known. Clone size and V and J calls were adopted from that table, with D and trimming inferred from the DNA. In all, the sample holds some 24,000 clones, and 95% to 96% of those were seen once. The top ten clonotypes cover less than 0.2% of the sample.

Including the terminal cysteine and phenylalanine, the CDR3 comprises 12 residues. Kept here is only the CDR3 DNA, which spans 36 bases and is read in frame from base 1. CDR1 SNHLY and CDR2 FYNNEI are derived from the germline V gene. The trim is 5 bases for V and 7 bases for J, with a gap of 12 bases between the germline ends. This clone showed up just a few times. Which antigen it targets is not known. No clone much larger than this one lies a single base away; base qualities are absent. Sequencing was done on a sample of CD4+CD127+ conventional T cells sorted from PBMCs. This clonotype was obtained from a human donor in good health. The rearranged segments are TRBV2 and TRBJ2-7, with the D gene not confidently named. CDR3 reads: CASSKDGDEQYF. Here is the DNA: TGTGCCAGCAGTAAGGACGGTGATGAGCAGTACTTC.